This T cell receptor beta chain is drawn from a study of graft-versus-host responses after intestinal transplantation. Across the study: Recipients obtained multivisceral, liver-intestinal, or isolated intestinal transplants. Following induction with anti-thymocyte globulin, all recipients were given tacrolimus and steroids for about three years. Study-level points and caveats: Allografts carried high graft-versus-host to host-versus-graft clonal ratios in patients having graft-donor T cell macrochimerism. Researchers found GvH clones in recipient marrow, and some showed up first in ileum or blood.

Remarks on this clone: Its antigen is as yet unknown.

Repertoires were generated with immunoSEQ multiplex PCR, while TCRdb's copy carries only in-frame clones and drops some. Of 20,000 to 30,000 clones in the sample, 83% are singletons; the top ten hold roughly 1.1%. The length of the CDR3 is 14 residues. The sequence was obtained from a human patient who received an intestinal transplant, so some T cells may come from the graft donor. J is TRBJ1-1 and V is TRBV21-1. TRBV21-1 is tagged as a pseudogene. The source was PBMCs, collected about 27 days after intestinal transplant. The CDR3 sequence: CASSKGGGRAVAFF. In nucleotides, the CDR3 is TGTGCCAGCAGCAAAGGAGGGGGGAGAGCTGTGGCTTTCTTT.